One sample yielded the 2 T cell receptor beta chains listed below, sequenced in a study of T cell responses to AZD1222 COVID-19 vaccine. Sequenced by immunoSEQ multiplex PCR; TCRdb stores in-frame clones only, minus some. The sample has about 68,000 clones; about four fifths are singletons. The sequencing used peripheral blood, collected on day 0 of AZD1222 vaccination. These receptors all come from an adult in good health.

J is TRBJ1-3 and V is TRBV5-1; the D gene is possibly TRBD1 (5 bases). Germline CDR1 and CDR2: SGHRS and YFSETQ. With 3 bases removed from V and 0 bases from J, the gap between germline ends came to 16 bases. The CDR3 loop spans 17 amino acids. In nucleotides, the CDR3 is TGCGCCAGCAGCTCCCCGGGGGGGGACGTCTCTGGAAACACCATATATTTT. Its translation is CASSSPGGDVSGNTIYF.

V usage is TRBV14 and J usage is TRBJ2-5; possible D gene TRBD2, 5 bases. This CDR3 spans 14 amino acids. V was cut by 3 bases and J by 5 bases, with 13 bases left in between. In germline, CDR1 is SGHDN, CDR2 FVKESK. The chain's CDR3 is CASSHREQFETQYF. CDR3 bases: TGTGCCAGCAGCCATAGGGAGCAGTTCGAGACCCAGTACTTC.